The present TCR beta chain was sequenced within a study of T cells after posttransplantation cyclophosphamide. Remarks on this clone: The antigen remains unidentified.

Repertoires were generated with immunoSEQ multiplex PCR, while TCRdb's copy carries only in-frame clones and drops some. The table lists about 66,000 clones, around 93% of them singletons. General study points: Later post-transplant blood repertoires were often dominated by donor CD8+ memory clones. Tissue-infiltrating T cells from skin or gut overlapped little with blood T cells.

CDR3 length: 13 amino acids. CDR1 is SNHLY and CDR2 is FYNNEI in the germline V gene. Trimming took 8 bases from V and 1 from J, leaving 12 bases between them. Material for sequencing was PBMCs. This TCR came from a woman aged 25 to 39 in good health and a related stem cell transplant donor. The chain couples TRBV2 to TRBJ2-7; D is uncertain. The CDR3 is CASRASPSYEQYF. In nucleotides, the CDR3 is TGTGCCAGCCGGGCCTCGCCATCCTACGAGCAGTACTTC. The full variable domain, completed using reference TRBV2 and TRBJ2-7, is EPEVTQTPSHQVTQMGQEVILRCVPISNHLYFYWYRQILGQKVEFLVSFYNNEISEKSEIFDDQFSVERPDGSNFTLKIRSTKLEDSAMYFCASRASPSYEQYFGPGTRLTVT.